This T cell receptor (beta chain) was found in a study of CD8+CD57+ T cells in acquired aplastic anemia. Study as a whole: Each DNA sample taken from sorted CD4+ and CD8+ cells came to approximately 3.3 ug on average. Study-level findings and limits: About 29 sequences, all CD8+ CDR3, were shared between patients and controls.

Genomic DNA templated the TCR beta VDJ and CDR3 profiling. In TCRdb, the reads were re-called with MiXCR into one record per CDR3 protein. In the table there are some 170,000 distinct CDR3 sequences, roughly 48% of which are singletons. This clonotype was detected a few times. Its antigen remains unknown. The authors sequenced patients whose flow cytometry had shown CD8+CD57+ cell expansion. Everyone among the patients had severe acquired aplastic anemia. Patients were therapy-naive when their blood was sampled. The sequenced material came from sorted CD4+, CD8+, or CD8+CD57+ T cells (not recorded which) from PBMCs. The sequence came from a human donor with aplastic anemia.

CDR3 in amino acids: CASQRDLYEQYF. The CDR3 DNA sequence: TGTGCCAGCCAAAGGGATCTATACGAGCAGTACTTC. This rearrangement joins TRBV6-2 or TRBV6-3 to TRBJ2-7, with unresolved D. CDR1 and CDR2 from the germline V gene are MNHEY and SVGEGT. V was clipped by 8 bases and J by 4 bases, with 12 bases between them. The CDR3 length is 12 residues.